These 29 T cell receptor beta chains came from one sample sequenced in a study of blood T cell repertoires in COVID-19. The protocol was immunoSEQ multiplex PCR, while the TCRdb copy is restricted to in-frame clones and leaves out a portion. In the table there are 98,000 or so clones, roughly four fifths of which are singletons. The sequencing sample was made of peripheral blood. These receptors all come from a man in his 60s with acute or convalescent COVID-19.

The CDR3 sequence: CASRRERMNTEAFF. DNA of the CDR3: TGTGCCAGCAGGCGAGAGAGAATGAACACTGAAGCTTTCTTT. The chain recombines TRBV2 with TRBJ1-1; D is ambiguous. Deletions cut 6 bases from V and 0 bases from J, with 11 bases between. CDR3 length: 14 residues. Germline CDR1 reads SNHLY; CDR2 reads FYNNEI.

V usage is TRBV5-6 and J usage is TRBJ1-5; 8 nucleotides agree with TRBD1. The germline gives CDR1 SGHDT, CDR2 YYEEEE. J was trimmed by 5 bases and V by 1 base; bases with no gene match: 5. The CDR3 contains 15 residues. The CDR3 region has the DNA TGTGCCAGCAGCTTGACGGGACAGGTTTATCAGCCCCAGCATTTT. Its protein is CASSLTGQVYQPQHF.

The rearrangement uses TRBV6-5 and TRBJ1-6; D not certain. CDR3 length: 13 residues. V was shortened by 0 bases and J by 14 bases, with 11 bases between the two germline ends. CDR1 is MNHEY, CDR2 SVGAGI, per germline. The CDR3 is CASSYSSGGTLHF. As DNA, the CDR3 is TGTGCCAGCAGTTACTCGAGCGGCGGGACCCTCCACTTT.

This clone showed up just once. The chain employs TRBV21-1 and TRBJ1-5; TRBD1 is the table's D call, not checked against the DNA. TRBV21-1 is marked as a pseudogene. CDR3 length equals 17 residues. The DNA of the CDR3 is TGTGCCAGCAGCCCTCACCCTTTTACAGGCATCAATCAGCCCCAGCATTTT. Residues: CASSPHPFTGINQPQHF.

The chain links TRBV11-3 to TRBJ1-1; 7 bases line up with TRBD1. The V gene's germline CDR1 is SGHNT and CDR2 YENEEA. The J segment lost 1 base and the V segment lost 5 bases, leaving 10 bases of the junction unmatched. This CDR3 comprises 16 residues. The CDR3, as DNA: TGTGCCAGCAGCCCCGGTAGGGGACAGAAGAACACTGAAGCTTTCTTT. The encoded protein is CASSPGRGQKNTEAFF.

The rearrangement uses TRBV10-2 and TRBJ1-1; 7 bases align to TRBD1. CDR3 length: 15 amino acids. CDR1 and CDR2 (germline): WSHSY, SAAADI. The V segment lost 6 bases and the J segment 3 bases; nucleotides outside the gene matches: 10. The CDR3 is CASSTQGIGYTEAFF. The DNA for the CDR3 is TGCGCCAGCAGCACACAGGGGATTGGTTACACTGAAGCTTTCTTT.

The sample holds a few counts of this clone. The CDR3 reads CASSHLGHEQFF. The CDR3 region has the DNA TGTGCCAGCAGCCATCTAGGCCATGAGCAGTTCTTC. The chain combines TRBV7-9 with TRBJ2-1; D unresolved. In germline, CDR1 is SEHNR, CDR2 FQNEAQ (reference sequence). The CDR3 has 12 residues. With 5 bases removed from V and 8 bases from J, the gap between germline ends came to 10 bases.

The chain is built from TRBV30 and TRBJ2-1; maybe TRBD2 (6 bases). V lost 3 bases and J lost 9, with 9 bases in between. Germline-derived CDR1 and CDR2 are GTSNPN and SVGIG (reference sequence). The CDR3 spans 11 residues. CDR3: CAWRLAFEQFF. As DNA, the CDR3 is TGTGCCTGGAGACTAGCTTTTGAGCAGTTCTTC.

V usage is TRBV4-1 and J usage is TRBJ1-3; D is uncertain. V was pared by 6 bases and J by 0 bases, with 12 bases between. The CDR3 runs to 15 residues. Germline V lookup: CDR1 MGHRA, CDR2 YSYEKL. CDR3 sequence reads: CASRTQANSGNTIYF. The CDR3 region has the DNA TGCGCCAGCAGGACGCAGGCGAACTCTGGAAACACCATATATTTT.

The V and J genes are TRBV7-2 and TRBJ2-3; TRBD2 agrees at 8 bases. Looked up from germline, CDR1 is SGHTA and CDR2 is FQGNSA. J gave up 5 bases and V 1 base, and 5 bases lay outside the gene matches. The CDR3 loop spans 15 amino acids. The CDR3 is CASSLEELAGDTQYF. Here the CDR3 DNA reads TGTGCCAGCAGCTTAGAAGAGCTAGCGGGAGATACGCAGTATTTT.

The rearrangement links TRBV29-1 to TRBJ2-1; 8 bases align to TRBD2. In germline, CDR1 is SQVTM, CDR2 ANQGSEA. V gave up 7 bases and J gave up 1 base; unmatched junction bases: 6. The CDR3 is 14 residues long. For the CDR3, the DNA is TGCAGCGCCTTACTAGCGGAGTCCTACAATGAGCAGTTCTTC. Encoded protein: CSALLAESYNEQFF.

V gene TRBV5-5 combines with J gene TRBJ1-4; D is ambiguous. The V end lost 0 bases, the J end lost 7 bases, and 10 bases lay between the germline ends. CDR3 size: 14 residues. CDR1 and CDR2 (germline): SGHKS, YYEKEE (reference sequence). The CDR3 region is CASSLGKTGEKLFF. CDR3 nucleotide sequence: TGTGCCAGCAGCTTGGGGAAGACGGGTGAAAAACTGTTTTTT.

The chain has TRBV10-3 and TRBJ2-7, with 9 nucleotides matching TRBD2. The CDR3 has 15 amino acids. The germline V gene has CDR1 ENHRY and CDR2 SYGVKD. J lost 2 bases, V lost 2 bases, and 4 bases had no gene match. The CDR3 is CAISERSSGTYEQYF. The CDR3 nucleotides are TGTGCCATCAGTGAGCGTTCTAGCGGGACCTACGAGCAGTACTTC.

V and J are TRBV9 and TRBJ1-5, with D perhaps TRBD1 (6 bases). The germline V gene encodes CDR1 SGDLS and CDR2 YYNGEE. This CDR3 is built from 14 residues. V gave up 4 bases and J gave up 5 bases, with 13 bases separating them. The CDR3 coding sequence is TGTGCCAGCAGCCTTTCGACAGGTTATCAGCCCCAGCATTTT. Its translation is CASSLSTGYQPQHF.

The rearrangement uses TRBV7-9 and TRBJ1-2, with 7 bases matching TRBD1. Germline trimming cut 2 bases from V and 0 bases from J; bases unmatched to any gene: 3. The CDR3 spans 15 residues. Germline CDR1 reads SEHNR; CDR2 reads FQNEAQ (reference sequence). The CDR3 reads CASSLQGGTNYGYTF. CDR3 DNA: TGTGCCAGCAGCTTACAGGGGGGAACTAACTATGGCTACACCTTC.

The chain uses TRBV25-1 and TRBJ2-2; D not certain. CDR3 length: 15 residues. The V gene lost 4 bases and the J gene lost 1 base, with 10 bases spanning the gap. Per germline, CDR1 MGHDK and CDR2 SYGVNS. CDR3 loop: CASSVKAGNTGELFF. The DNA for the CDR3 is TGTGCCAGCAGTGTCAAGGCAGGGAACACCGGGGAGCTGTTTTTT.

The rearrangement links TRBV7-8 to TRBJ2-5, with D maybe TRBD1 (6 bases). Germline lookup yields CDR1 SGHVS and CDR2 FQNEAQ. The CDR3 has 13 amino acids. V was cut by 6 bases and J by 2 bases, with 10 bases left in between. Here the CDR3 DNA reads TGTGCCAGCAGACAGGGATATCAAGAGACCCAGTACTTC. Translation: CASRQGYQETQYF.

J is TRBJ1-1 and V is TRBV11-2; maybe TRBD1 (5 bases). Trimming shortened V by 0 bases and J by 4 bases, and 12 bases separated the two germline ends. Germline loops: CDR1 SGHAT, CDR2 FQNNGV. There are 15 residues in the CDR3. The CDR3 DNA reads as TGTGCCAGCAGCTTAGACCCAGGGTGGGGCACTGAAGCTTTCTTT. As protein: CASSLDPGWGTEAFF.

CDR3 loop: CAIGLAGDVNIQYF. CDR3 nucleotide sequence: TGTGCCATCGGACTAGCGGGAGATGTGAACATTCAGTACTTC. The chain is built from TRBV6-4 and TRBJ2-4; 13 positions agree with TRBD2. Germline V CDR1 and CDR2: MRHNA, SNTAGT. The CDR3 spans 14 residues. J gave up 7 bases and V 10 bases, and 7 bases lay outside the gene matches.

This clone was counted only a few times. The V and J genes are TRBV7-9 and TRBJ2-1, with 9 positions matching TRBD1. Per the germline V gene, CDR1 is SEHNR and CDR2 is FQNEAQ (reference sequence). The CDR3 totals 16 residues. The V and J ends lost 5 bases and 1 base, in that order; junction bases with no gene match: 6. CDR3 region: CASSARQGGSYNEQFF. DNA of the CDR3: TGTGCCAGCAGCGCAAGACAGGGGGGATCCTACAATGAGCAGTTCTTC.

This clone was observed a few times. The V and J genes are TRBV3-1 (or the pseudogene TRBV3-2) and TRBJ1-6, with D maybe TRBD1 (5 bases). Looked up from germline, CDR1 is LGHDT and CDR2 is YNNKEL (reference sequence). There are 16 residues in the CDR3. Trimming stripped 5 bases from V and 6 bases from J, with 17 bases between. CDR3 nucleotides: TGTGCCAGCAGCTTCGCGGGGCCAGAGGTTAATTCACCCCTCCACTTT. As protein: CASSFAGPEVNSPLHF.

The chain links TRBV5-5 to TRBJ1-6, with 8 bases fitting TRBD1. The CDR3 is made up of 15 amino acids. With V trimmed by 3 bases and J by 7 bases, 6 bases remained unmatched. Germline CDR1 is SGHKS and CDR2 is YYEKEE (reference sequence). CDR3 DNA sequence: TGTGCCAGCAGCTCCCGCGGACAGGGAAATTCACCCCTCCACTTT. Protein: CASSSRGQGNSPLHF.

The chain uses TRBV2 and TRBJ1-2, with 7 bases fitting TRBD1. CDR1 and CDR2 (germline): SNHLY, FYNNEI. The CDR3 length is 12 residues. The CDR3 region is CTLQGVGYGYTF. The CDR3 region has the DNA TGTACTCTCCAGGGGGTAGGGTATGGCTACACCTTC.

V gene TRBV2 combines with J gene TRBJ1-5; a weak D match, TRBD1 (6 bases). The CDR3 spans 14 residues. Trimming stripped 6 bases from V and 5 bases from J, with 14 bases between. Germline CDR1 is SNHLY and CDR2 is FYNNEI. CDR3 in DNA: TGTGCCAGCAGCTTGGACAGCTTCTATCAGCCCCAGCATTTT. This encodes CASSLDSFYQPQHF.

CDR3 sequence: CASSRDWTTYNEQFF. The CDR3 DNA is TGTGCCAGCAGCCGGGACTGGACCACCTACAATGAGCAGTTCTTC. The rearrangement links TRBV11-1 to TRBJ2-1; possibly TRBD2 for D (6 bases). The CDR3 contains 15 residues. Germline V gene lookup returns CDR1 SGHAT and CDR2 FQDESV (reference sequence). Trimming stripped 5 bases from V and 2 bases from J, with 13 bases between.

The chain recombines TRBV11-2 with TRBJ1-5, with 7 bases that match TRBD1. The germline CDR1 and CDR2 sequences are SGHAT and FQNNGV. The CDR3 contains 15 residues. Trimming removed 5 bases from V and 4 bases from J; junction bases left unmatched: 8. The CDR3 DNA follows: TGTGCCAGCAGCGGTGGGGACAGAACTAATCAGCCCCAGCATTTT. Translation gives CASSGGDRTNQPQHF. Together with reference TRBV11-2 and TRBJ1-5, the CDR3 gives the full variable domain: EAGVAQSPRYKIIEKRQSVAFWCNPISGHATLYWYQQILGQGPKLLIQFQNNGVVDDSQLPKDRFSAERLKGVDSTLKIQPAKLEDSAVYLCASSGGDRTNQPQHFGDGTRLSIL.

This sequence joins TRBV7-8 and TRBJ2-5, with D possibly matching TRBD1 (6 bases). The CDR3 has 14 amino acids. V lost 5 bases and J 5 bases, leaving 15 bases between the germline ends. Germline loops: CDR1 SGHVS, CDR2 FQNEAQ. DNA of the CDR3: TGTGCCAGCAGCCATACAGGGTCGGGGGAGACCCAGTACTTC. It specifies CASSHTGSGETQYF.

The chain joins TRBV12-5 to TRBJ2-1; D is unresolved. Germline-derived CDR1 and CDR2 are LGHNT and FRNRAP. V was trimmed by 4 bases and J by 7 bases, leaving 11 bases between them. The CDR3 consists of 13 residues. The CDR3 reads CASGSERVNEQFF. For the CDR3, the DNA is TGTGCTAGTGGTTCGGAGAGAGTAAATGAGCAGTTCTTC.

The J gene is TRBJ2-1, the V gene TRBV7-2, with D possibly being TRBD2 (5 bases). There are 15 residues in the CDR3. Trimming shortened V by 0 bases and J by 5 bases, and 11 bases separated the two germline ends. CDR1 and CDR2 (germline): SGHTA, FQGNSA. The DNA of the CDR3 is TGTGCCAGCAGCTTAGCGCCTGAGCGGCACAATGAGCAGTTCTTC. This encodes CASSLAPERHNEQFF.